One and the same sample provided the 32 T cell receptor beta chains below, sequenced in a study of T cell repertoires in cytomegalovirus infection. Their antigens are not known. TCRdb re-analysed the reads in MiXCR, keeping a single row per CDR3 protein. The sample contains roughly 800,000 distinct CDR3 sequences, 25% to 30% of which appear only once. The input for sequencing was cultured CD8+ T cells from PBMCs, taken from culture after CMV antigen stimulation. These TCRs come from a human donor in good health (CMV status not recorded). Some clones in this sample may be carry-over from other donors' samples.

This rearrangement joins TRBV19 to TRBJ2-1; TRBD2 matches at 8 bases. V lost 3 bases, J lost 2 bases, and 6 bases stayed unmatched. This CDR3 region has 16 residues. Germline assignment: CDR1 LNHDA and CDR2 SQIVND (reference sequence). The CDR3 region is CASSIPGGGTYNEQFF. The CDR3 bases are TGTGCCAGTAGTATTCCGGGAGGGGGAACCTACAATGAGCAGTTCTTC.

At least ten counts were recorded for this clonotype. The CDR3 DNA is TGCGCCAGCAGCCAAGATTCCTCTCCGGGGGAGACCCAGTACTTC. Translated, it gives CASSQDSSPGETQYF. The J gene is TRBJ2-5, the V gene TRBV4-1; TRBD2 might be the D (5 bases). Deletions cut 0 bases from V and 5 bases from J, with 13 bases between. CDR3 length: 15 amino acids. The germline V gene has CDR1 MGHRA and CDR2 YSYEKL.

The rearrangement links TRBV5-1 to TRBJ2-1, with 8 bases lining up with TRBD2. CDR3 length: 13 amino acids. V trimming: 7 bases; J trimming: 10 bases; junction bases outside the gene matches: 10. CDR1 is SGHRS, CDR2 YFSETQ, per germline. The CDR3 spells CASLPGGGSEQFF. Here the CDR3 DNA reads TGCGCCAGCCTCCCGGGGGGGGGTAGCGAGCAGTTCTTC.

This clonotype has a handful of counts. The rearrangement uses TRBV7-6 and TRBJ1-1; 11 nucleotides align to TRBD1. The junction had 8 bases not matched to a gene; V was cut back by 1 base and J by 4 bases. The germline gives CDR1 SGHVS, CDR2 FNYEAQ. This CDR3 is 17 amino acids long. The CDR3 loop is CASSLVKPGQGVTEAFF. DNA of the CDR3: TGTGCCAGCAGCTTAGTAAAACCGGGACAGGGGGTCACTGAAGCTTTCTTT.

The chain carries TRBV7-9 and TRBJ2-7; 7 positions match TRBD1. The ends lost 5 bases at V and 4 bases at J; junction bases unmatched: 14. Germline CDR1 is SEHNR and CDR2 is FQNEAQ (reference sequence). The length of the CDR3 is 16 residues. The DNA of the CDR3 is TGTGCCAGCAGCCCGGCCTTTGGGCAGGGGGTTTACGAGCAGTACTTC. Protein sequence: CASSPAFGQGVYEQYF.

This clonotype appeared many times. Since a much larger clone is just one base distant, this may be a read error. The CDR3 is CASRLNTEAFF. The CDR3 coding sequence is TGTGCCAGCAGGTTGAACACTGAAGCTTTCTTT. The chain is built from TRBV7-2 and TRBJ1-1, with no clear D. The CDR3 loop spans 11 amino acids. Germline values: CDR1 SGHTA, CDR2 FQGNSA. Trimming took 6 bases from V and 0 from J, leaving 2 bases between them. The whole variable domain, filled in from reference TRBV7-2 and TRBJ1-1, reads GAGVSQSPSNKVTEKGKDVELRCDPISGHTALYWYRQSLGQGLEFLIYFQGNSAPDKSGLPSDRFSAERTGGSVSTLTIQRTQQEDSAVYLCASRLNTEAFFGQGTRLTVV.

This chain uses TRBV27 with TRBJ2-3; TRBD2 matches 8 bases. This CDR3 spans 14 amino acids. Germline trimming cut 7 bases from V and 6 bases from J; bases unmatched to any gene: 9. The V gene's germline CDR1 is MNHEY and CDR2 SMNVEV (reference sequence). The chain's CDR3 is CASNGRRGGDTQYF. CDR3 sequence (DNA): TGTGCCAGCAATGGTAGACGGGGGGGCGATACGCAGTATTTT.

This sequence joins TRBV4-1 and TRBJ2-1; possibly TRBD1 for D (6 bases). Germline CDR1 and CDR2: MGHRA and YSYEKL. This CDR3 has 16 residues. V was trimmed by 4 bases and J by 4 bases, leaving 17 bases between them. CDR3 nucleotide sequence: TGCGCCAGCAGCCGTCAATTCACAGGGCAATACAATGAGCAGTTCTTC. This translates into CASSRQFTGQYNEQFF.

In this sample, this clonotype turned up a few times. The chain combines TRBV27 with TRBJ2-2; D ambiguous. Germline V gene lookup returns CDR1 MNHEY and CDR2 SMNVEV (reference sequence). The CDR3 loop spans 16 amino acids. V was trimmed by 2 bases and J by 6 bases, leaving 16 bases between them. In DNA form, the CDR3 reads TGTGCCAGCAGTTTAAGGCCCAATACGTGGGCCGGGGAGCTGTTTTTT. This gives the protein CASSLRPNTWAGELFF.

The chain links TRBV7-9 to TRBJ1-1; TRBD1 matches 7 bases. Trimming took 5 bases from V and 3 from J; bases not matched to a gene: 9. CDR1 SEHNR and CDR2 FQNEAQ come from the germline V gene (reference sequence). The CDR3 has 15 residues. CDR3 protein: CASSRANRGDTEAFF. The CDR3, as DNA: TGTGCCAGCAGCCGCGCGAACAGGGGAGACACTGAAGCTTTCTTT.

This CDR3 reads CASSGAVGTRGEQYF. The CDR3 DNA sequence: TGTGCCAGCAGCGGAGCAGTCGGGACTAGAGGCGAGCAGTACTTC. The rearrangement links TRBV13 to TRBJ2-7; 8 bases match TRBD2. Trimming at V came to 5 bases and at J to 6 bases, leaving 12 bases not matched to a gene. CDR3 length: 15 amino acids. Germline lookup yields CDR1 PRHDT and CDR2 FYEKMQ (reference sequence).

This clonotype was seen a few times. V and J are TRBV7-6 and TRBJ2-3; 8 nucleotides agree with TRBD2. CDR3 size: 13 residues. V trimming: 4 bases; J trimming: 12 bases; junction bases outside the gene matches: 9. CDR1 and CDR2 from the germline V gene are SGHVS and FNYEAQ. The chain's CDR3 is CASSSNTRGDQYF. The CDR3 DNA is TGTGCCAGCAGCTCCAATACGCGGGGGGATCAGTATTTT.

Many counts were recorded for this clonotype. For the CDR3, the DNA is TGTGCCAGCAGCTTGGCCGGCCCAACTAATGAAAAACTGTTTTTT. Protein product: CASSLAGPTNEKLFF. The V and J genes are TRBV5-5 and TRBJ1-4; D gene uncertain. V dropped 0 bases and J dropped 0 bases, with 6 bases sitting between them. CDR3 size: 15 residues. Germline V gives CDR1 SGHKS, CDR2 YYEKEE (reference sequence).

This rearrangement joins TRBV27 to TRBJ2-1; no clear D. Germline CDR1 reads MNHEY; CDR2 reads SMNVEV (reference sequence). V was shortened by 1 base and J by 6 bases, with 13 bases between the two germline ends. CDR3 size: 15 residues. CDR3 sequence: CASSLLGSASNEQFF. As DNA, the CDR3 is TGTGCCAGCAGTTTATTGGGGTCCGCAAGCAATGAGCAGTTCTTC.

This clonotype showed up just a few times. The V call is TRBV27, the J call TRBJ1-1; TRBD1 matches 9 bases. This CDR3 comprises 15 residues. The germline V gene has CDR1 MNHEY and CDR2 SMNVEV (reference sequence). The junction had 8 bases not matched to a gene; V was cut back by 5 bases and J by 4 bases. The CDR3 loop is CASSTRQGGGTEAFF. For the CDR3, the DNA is TGTGCCAGCAGTACCCGACAGGGGGGGGGCACTGAAGCTTTCTTT.

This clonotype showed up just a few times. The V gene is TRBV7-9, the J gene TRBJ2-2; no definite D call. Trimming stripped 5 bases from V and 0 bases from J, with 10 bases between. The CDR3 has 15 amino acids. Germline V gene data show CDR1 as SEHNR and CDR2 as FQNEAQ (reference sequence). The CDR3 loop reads CASSAETTNTGELFF. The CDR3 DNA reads TGTGCCAGCAGCGCAGAGACCACGAACACCGGGGAGCTGTTTTTT.

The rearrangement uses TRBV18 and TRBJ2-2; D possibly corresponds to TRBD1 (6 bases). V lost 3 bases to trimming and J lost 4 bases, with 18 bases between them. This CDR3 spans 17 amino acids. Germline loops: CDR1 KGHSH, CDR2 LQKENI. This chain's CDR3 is CASSPESWGRRTGELFF. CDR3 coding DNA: TGTGCCAGCTCACCCGAAAGCTGGGGGCGACGCACCGGGGAGCTGTTTTTT.

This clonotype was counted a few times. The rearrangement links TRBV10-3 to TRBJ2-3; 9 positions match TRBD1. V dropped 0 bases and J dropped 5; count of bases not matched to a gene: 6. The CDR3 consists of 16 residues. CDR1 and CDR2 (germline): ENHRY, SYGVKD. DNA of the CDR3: TGTGCCATCAGTGAGTCGACAGGGGGAGGAGAAGATACGCAGTATTTT. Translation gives CAISESTGGGEDTQYF.

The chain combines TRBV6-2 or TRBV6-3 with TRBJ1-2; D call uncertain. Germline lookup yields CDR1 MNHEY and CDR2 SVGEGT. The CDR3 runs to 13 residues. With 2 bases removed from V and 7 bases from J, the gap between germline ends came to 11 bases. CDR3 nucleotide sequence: TGTGCCAGCAGTTACGACCCAGTTGGTGGCTACACCTTC. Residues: CASSYDPVGGYTF.

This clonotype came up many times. DNA of the CDR3: TGTGCCAGCAGTTTGGCAGGGAGGAATGAGCAGTTCTTC. Translated: CASSLAGRNEQFF. The rearrangement links TRBV28 to TRBJ2-1; D perhaps matches TRBD2 (6 bases). The germline CDR1 and CDR2 sequences are MDHEN and SYDVKM. The germline V and J ends were trimmed by 3 bases and 7 bases, with 10 bases remaining between them. The CDR3 covers 13 residues.

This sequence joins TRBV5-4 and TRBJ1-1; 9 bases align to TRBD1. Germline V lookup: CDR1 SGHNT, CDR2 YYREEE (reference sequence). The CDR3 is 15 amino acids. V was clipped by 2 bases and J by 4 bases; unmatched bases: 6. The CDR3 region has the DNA TGTGCCAGCAGCTTCGGGACAGGGTCGGGCACTGAAGCTTTCTTT. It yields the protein CASSFGTGSGTEAFF.

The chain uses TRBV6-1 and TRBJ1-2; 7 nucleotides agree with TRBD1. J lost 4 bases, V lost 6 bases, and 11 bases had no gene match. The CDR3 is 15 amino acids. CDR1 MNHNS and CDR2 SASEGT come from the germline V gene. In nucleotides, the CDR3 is TGTGCCAGCAGCGGAAACAGGGGATTTGGCTATGGCTACACCTTC. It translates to CASSGNRGFGYGYTF.

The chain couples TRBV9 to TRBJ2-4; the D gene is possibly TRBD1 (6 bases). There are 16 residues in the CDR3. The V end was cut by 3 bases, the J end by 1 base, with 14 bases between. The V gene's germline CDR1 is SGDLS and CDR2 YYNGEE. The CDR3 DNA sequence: TGTGCCAGCAGCGAGACAGGAAGGTGGGCCAAAAACATTCAGTACTTC. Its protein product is CASSETGRWAKNIQYF.

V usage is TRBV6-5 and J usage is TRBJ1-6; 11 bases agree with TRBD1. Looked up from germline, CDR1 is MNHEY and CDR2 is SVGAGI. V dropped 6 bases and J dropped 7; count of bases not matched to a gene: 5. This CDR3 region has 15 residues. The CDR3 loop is CASSARDRGNSPLHF. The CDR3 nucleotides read TGTGCCAGCAGCGCCCGGGACAGGGGGAATTCACCCCTCCACTTT.

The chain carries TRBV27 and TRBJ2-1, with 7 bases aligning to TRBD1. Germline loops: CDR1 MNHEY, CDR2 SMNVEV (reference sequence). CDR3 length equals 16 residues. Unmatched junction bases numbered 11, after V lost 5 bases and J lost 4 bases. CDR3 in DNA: TGTGCCAGCAGTAGTCCCGGGACAGAGAGATACAATGAGCAGTTCTTC. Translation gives CASSSPGTERYNEQFF.

CDR3 DNA: TGTGCCAGCGGCCTTCTCCGGCAGGGGCCGAGCTCCTACAATGAGCAGTTCTTC. This gives the protein CASGLLRQGPSSYNEQFF. This chain uses TRBV7-8 with TRBJ2-1; possibly TRBD1 for D (6 bases). The V gene lost 8 bases and the J gene lost 0 bases, with 23 bases spanning the gap. CDR1 SGHVS and CDR2 FQNEAQ come from the germline V gene. The CDR3 covers 18 residues.

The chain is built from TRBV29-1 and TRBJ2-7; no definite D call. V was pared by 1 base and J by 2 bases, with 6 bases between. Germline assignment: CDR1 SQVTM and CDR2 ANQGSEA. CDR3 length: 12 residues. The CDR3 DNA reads TGCAGCGTTGAAGCGTCCCCCTACGAGCAGTACTTC. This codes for CSVEASPYEQYF.

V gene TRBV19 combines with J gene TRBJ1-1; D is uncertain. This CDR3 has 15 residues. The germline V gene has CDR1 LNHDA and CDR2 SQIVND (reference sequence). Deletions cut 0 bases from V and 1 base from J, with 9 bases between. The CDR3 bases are TGTGCCAGTAGTATAGATCCGGCGGGGAACACTGAAGCTTTCTTT. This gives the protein CASSIDPAGNTEAFF. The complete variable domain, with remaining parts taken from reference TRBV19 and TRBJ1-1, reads DGGITQSPKYLFRKEGQNVTLSCEQNLNHDAMYWYRQDPGQGLRLIYYSQIVNDFQKGDIAEGYSVSREKKESFPLTVTSAQKNPTAFYLCASSIDPAGNTEAFFGQGTRLTVV.

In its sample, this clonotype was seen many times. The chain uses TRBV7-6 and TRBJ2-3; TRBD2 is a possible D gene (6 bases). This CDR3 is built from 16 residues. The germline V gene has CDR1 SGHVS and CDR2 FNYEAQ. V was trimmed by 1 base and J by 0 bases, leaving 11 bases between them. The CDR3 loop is CASSLDVGGSTDTQYF. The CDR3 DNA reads TGTGCCAGCAGCTTAGATGTTGGGGGGAGCACAGATACGCAGTATTTT.

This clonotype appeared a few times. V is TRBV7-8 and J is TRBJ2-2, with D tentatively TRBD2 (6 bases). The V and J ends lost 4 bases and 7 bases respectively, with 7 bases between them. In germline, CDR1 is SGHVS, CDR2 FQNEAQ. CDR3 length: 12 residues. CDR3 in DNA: TGTGCCAGCAGCTGGGACTTCGGGGAGCTGTTTTTT. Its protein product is CASSWDFGELFF.

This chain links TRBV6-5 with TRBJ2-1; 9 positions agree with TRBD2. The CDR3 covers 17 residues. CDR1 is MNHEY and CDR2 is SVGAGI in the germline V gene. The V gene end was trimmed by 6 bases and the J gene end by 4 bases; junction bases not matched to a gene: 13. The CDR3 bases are TGTGCCAGCAGCTTATTCGATAGCGGGGGTTCTTACAATGAGCAGTTCTTC. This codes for CASSLFDSGGSYNEQFF.

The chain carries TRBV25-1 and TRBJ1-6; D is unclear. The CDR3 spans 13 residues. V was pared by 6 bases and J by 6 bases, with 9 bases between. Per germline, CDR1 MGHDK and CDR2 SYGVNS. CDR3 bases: TGTGCCAGCAGCTGGAACCTTAATTCACCCCTCCACTTT. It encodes CASSWNLNSPLHF.